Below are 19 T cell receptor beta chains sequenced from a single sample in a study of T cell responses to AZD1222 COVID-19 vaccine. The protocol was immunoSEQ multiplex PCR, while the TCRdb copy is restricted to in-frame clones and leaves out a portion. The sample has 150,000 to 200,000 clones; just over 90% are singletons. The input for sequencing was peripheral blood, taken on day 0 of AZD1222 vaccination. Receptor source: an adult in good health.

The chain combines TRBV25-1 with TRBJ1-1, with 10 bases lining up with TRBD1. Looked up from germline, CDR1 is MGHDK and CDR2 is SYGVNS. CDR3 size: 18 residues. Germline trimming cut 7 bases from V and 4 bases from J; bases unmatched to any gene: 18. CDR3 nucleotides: TGTGCCAGCACCTCGGGTTACAGACAGGGGGCTTTTGGCACTGAAGCTTTCTTT. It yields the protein CASTSGYRQGAFGTEAFF.

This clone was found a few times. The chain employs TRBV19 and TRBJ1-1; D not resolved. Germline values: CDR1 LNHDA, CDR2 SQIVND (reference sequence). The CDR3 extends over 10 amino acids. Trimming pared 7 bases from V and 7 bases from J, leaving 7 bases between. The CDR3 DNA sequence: TGTGCCAGTATGAACGGTGAAGCTTTCTTT. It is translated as CASMNGEAFF.

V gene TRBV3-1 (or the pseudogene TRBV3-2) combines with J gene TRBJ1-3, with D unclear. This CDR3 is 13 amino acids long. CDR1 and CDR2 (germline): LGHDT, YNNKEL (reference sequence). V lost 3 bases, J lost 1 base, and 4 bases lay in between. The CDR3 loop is CASSHSSGNTIYF. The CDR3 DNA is TGTGCCAGCAGCCACAGTTCTGGAAACACCATATATTTT.

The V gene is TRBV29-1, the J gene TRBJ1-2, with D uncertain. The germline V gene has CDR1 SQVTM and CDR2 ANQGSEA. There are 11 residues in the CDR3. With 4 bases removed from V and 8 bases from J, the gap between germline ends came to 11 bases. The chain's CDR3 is CSVVRALGYTF. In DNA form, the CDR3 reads TGCAGCGTTGTTAGGGCTCTGGGCTACACCTTC.

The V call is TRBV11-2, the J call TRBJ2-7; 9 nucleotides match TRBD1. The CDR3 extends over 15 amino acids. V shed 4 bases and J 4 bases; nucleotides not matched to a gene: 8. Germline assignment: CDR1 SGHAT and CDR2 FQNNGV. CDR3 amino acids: CASSSQQGALYEQYF. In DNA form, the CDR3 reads TGTGCCAGCAGCTCCCAACAGGGGGCCCTTTACGAGCAGTACTTC.

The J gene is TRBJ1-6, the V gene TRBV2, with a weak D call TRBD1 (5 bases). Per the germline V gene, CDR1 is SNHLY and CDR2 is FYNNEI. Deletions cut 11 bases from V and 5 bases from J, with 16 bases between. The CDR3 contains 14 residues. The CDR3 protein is CAPLRWGDNSPLHF. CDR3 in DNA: TGTGCCCCCCTGCGCTGGGGGGATAATTCACCCCTCCACTTT.

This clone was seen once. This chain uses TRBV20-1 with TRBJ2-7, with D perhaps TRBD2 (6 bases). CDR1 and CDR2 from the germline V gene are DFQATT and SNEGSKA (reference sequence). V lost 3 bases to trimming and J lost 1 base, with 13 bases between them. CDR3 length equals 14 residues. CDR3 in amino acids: CSASVAGRSYEQYF. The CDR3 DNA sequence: TGCAGTGCTAGTGTGGCGGGACGGTCCTACGAGCAGTACTTC.

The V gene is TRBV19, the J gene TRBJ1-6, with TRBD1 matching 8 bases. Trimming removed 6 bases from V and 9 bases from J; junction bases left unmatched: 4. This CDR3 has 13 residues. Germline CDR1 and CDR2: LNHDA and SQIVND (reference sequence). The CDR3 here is CASRRTGSSPLHF. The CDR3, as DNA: TGTGCCAGTAGACGGACAGGGAGTTCACCCCTCCACTTT.

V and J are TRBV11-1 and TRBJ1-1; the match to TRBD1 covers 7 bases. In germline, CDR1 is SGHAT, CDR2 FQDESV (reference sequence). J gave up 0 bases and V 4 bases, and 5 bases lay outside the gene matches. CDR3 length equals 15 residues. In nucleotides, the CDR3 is TGTGCCAGCAGCTCCTGGGACAGCTTGAACACTGAAGCTTTCTTT. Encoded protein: CASSSWDSLNTEAFF. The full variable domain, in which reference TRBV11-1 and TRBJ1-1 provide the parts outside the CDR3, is EAEVAQSPRYKITEKSQAVAFWCDPISGHATLYWYRQILGQGPELLVQFQDESVVDDSQLPKDRFSAERLKGVDSTLKIQPAELGDSAMYLCASSSWDSLNTEAFFGQGTRLTVV.

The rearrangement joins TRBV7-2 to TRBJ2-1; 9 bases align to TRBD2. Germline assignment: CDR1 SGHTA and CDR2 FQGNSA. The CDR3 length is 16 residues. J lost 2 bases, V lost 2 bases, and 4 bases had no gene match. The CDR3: CASSLFSGSAYNEQFF. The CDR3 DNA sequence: TGTGCCAGCAGCTTATTTAGCGGGAGTGCCTACAATGAGCAGTTCTTC.

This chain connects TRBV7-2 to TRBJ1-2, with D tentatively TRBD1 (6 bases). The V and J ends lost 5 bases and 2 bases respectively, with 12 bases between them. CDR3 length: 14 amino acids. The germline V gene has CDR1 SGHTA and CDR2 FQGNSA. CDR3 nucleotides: TGTGCCAGCAGCCTTCGACAGGAGAACTATGGCTACACCTTC. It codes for CASSLRQENYGYTF.

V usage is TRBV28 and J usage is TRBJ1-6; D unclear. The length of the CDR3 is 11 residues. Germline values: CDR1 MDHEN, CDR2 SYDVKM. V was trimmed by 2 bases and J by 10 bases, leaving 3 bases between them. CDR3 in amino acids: CASSLGSPLHF. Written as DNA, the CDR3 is TGTGCCAGCAGTTTAGGCTCACCCCTCCACTTT.

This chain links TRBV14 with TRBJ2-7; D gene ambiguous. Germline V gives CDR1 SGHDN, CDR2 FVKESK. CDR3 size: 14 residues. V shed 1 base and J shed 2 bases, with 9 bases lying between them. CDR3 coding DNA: TGTGCCAGCAGCCAAGGAGTTCCGACCTACGAGCAGTACTTC. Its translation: CASSQGVPTYEQYF.

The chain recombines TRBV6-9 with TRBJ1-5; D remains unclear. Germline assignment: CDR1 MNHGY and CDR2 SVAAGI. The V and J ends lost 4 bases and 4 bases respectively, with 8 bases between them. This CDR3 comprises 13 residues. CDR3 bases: TGTGCCAGCAGTTGGGTGGTAAATCAGCCCCAGCATTTT. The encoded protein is CASSWVVNQPQHF.

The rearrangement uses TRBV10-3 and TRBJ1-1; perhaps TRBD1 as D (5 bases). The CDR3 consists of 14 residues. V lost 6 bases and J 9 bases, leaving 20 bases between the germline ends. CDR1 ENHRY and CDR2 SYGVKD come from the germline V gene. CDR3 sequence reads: CAIRSRDEELKAFF. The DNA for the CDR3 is TGTGCCATCAGAAGCCGGGACGAAGAGCTCAAAGCTTTCTTT.

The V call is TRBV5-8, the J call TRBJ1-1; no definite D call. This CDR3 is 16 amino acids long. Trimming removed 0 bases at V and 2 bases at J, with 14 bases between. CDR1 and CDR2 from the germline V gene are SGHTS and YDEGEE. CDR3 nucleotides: TGTGCCAGCAGCTTGGGCTTCAACCTTCCTAACACTGAAGCTTTCTTT. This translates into CASSLGFNLPNTEAFF.

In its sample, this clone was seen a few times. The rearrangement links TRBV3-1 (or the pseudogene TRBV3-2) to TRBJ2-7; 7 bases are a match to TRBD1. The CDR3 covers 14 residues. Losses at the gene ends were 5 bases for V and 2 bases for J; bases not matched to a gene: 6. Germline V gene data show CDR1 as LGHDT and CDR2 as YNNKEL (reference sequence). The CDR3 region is CASSGTGQAYEQYF. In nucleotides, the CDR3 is TGTGCCAGCAGCGGGACCGGACAGGCCTACGAGCAGTACTTC.

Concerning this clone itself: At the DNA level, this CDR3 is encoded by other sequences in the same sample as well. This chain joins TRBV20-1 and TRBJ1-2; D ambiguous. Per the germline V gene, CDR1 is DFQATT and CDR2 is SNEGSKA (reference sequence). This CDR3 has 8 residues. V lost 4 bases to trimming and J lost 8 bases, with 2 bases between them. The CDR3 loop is CSANGYTF. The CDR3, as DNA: TGCAGTGCTAACGGCTACACCTTC.

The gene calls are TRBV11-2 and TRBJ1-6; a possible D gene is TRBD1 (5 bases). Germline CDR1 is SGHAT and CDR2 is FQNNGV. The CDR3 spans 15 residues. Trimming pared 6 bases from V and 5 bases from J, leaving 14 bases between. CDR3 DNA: TGTGCCAGCAGAAGACCGGGGCTCGATAATTCACCCCTCCACTTT. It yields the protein CASRRPGLDNSPLHF.